This TCR beta chain appears in the sequencing data of a study of blood T cell repertoires in COVID-19. Overall study: Acute and convalescent COVID-19 samples came from the United States, Italy and Spain.

After removal of 3 bases from V and 3 bases from J, the junction contained 4 bases not matched to a gene. Germline V CDR1 and CDR2: LGHNA, YSLEER. This CDR3 region has 15 residues. This clone was recorded once. The cohort comprised adults aged roughly 18 to 100 years residing in 20 to 30 US areas. Participant-given clinical history determined each cohort assignment. Among Cohort 3 donors, those recovered had two negative PCRs, clearance, or symptom resolution. TCRdb's copy holds only in-frame clones and misses some; the assay was immunoSEQ multiplex PCR. The sample contains fewer than 350,000 clones, 85% of which appear only once.

The sample taken for sequencing was PBMCs or T cells enriched from blood (not recorded which). The gene calls are TRBV4-3 and TRBJ2-1; the match to TRBD2 covers 8 bases. The clonotype was recovered from a woman between 50 and 59 years old who had recovered from COVID-19. In DNA, the CDR3 is TGCGCCAGCAGCCAGGATACTAGCGGCTACAATGAGCAGTTCTTC. This gives the protein CASSQDTSGYNEQFF.